This T cell receptor beta chain is from a study of blood T cells in healthy people across ages. Germline V gene data show CDR1 as PRHDT and CDR2 as FYEKMQ (reference sequence). The CDR3 runs to 18 residues. The V end lost 0 bases, the J end lost 6 bases, and 18 bases lay between the germline ends. The authors ran a second PCR of about 6 to 12 cycles using a sample-barcoded 5' primer and a J-beta primer mix. Each CDR3 protein is one row after TCRdb ran MiXCR on the 5' RACE reads. The sample consists of more than 1,000,000 distinct CDR3 sequences, around 25% of them appearing once. This sample also belongs to another study, concerning T cells of mothers and their children. Per that study: Donation involved a few healthy Caucasian mothers and the six children that they had.

The clonotype comes from a girl aged 2 to 9 in good health. Specimen: blood. The chain uses TRBV13 and TRBJ1-6, with D possibly being TRBD1 (5 bases). CDR3 sequence reads: CASSLGQGAGAVNSPLHF. CDR3 DNA: TGTGCCAGCAGCTTAGGACAAGGGGCTGGTGCAGTTAATTCACCCCTCCACTTT.